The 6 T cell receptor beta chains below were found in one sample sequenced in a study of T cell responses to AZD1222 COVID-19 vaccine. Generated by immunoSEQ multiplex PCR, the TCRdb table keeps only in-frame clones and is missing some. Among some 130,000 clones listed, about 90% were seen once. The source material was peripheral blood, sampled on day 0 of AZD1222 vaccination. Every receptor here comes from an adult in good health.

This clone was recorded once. The CDR3 coding sequence is TGTGCCAGCAGCTCCGAGGGTGTGAGGCCTACCTACGAGCAGTACTTC. It yields the protein CASSSEGVRPTYEQYF. The rearrangement joins TRBV7-9 to TRBJ2-7, with D possibly matching TRBD2 (5 bases). The germline CDR1 and CDR2 sequences are SEHNR and FQNEAQ (reference sequence). Deletions cut 4 bases from V and 2 bases from J, with 18 bases between. This CDR3 is built from 16 residues.

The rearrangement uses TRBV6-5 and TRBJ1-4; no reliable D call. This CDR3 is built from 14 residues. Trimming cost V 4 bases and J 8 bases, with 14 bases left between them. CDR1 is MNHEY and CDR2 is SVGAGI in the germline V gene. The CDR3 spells CASSSSIIGEKLFF. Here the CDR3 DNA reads TGTGCCAGCAGTTCTTCTATTATAGGGGAAAAACTGTTTTTT.

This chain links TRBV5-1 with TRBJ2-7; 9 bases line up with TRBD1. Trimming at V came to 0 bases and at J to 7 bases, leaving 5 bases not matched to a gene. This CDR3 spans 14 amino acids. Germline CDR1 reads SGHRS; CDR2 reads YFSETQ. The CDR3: CASSLGTGVREQYF. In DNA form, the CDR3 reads TGCGCCAGCAGCTTGGGGACAGGGGTGCGGGAGCAGTACTTC.

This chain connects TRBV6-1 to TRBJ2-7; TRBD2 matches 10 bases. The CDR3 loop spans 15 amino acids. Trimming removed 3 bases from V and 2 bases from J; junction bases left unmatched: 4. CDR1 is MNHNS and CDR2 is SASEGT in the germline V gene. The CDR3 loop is CASSEVLAGAYEQYF. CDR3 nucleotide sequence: TGTGCCAGCAGTGAGGTGCTAGCGGGAGCCTACGAGCAGTACTTC.

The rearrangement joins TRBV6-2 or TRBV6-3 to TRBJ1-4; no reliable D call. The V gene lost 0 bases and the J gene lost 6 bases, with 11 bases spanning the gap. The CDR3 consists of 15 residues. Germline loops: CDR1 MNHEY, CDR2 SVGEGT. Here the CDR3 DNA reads TGTGCCAGCAGTTACTCGGCAGCGGGAGATGAAAAACTGTTTTTT. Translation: CASSYSAAGDEKLFF.

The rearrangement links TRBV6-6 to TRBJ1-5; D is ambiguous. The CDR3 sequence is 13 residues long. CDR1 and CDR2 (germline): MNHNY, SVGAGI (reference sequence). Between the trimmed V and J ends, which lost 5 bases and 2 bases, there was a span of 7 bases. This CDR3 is CASSGDGNQPQHF. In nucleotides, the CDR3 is TGTGCCAGCAGTGGCGACGGCAATCAGCCCCAGCATTTT.